This TCR beta chain is drawn from a study of CD8 T cells in ankylosing spondylitis (TCRdb year 2017). For context, the study as a whole: To find TCR variants linked to disease, the study profiled T cell receptor beta repertoires in ankylosing spondylitis patients and healthy donors. The full study cohort comprised 25 ankylosing spondylitis patients and about 110 healthy donors. Peripheral blood was sampled, and synovial fluid was additionally collected from ankylosing spondylitis patients. What the authors observed across the whole study: A TCR beta motif made up of eight highly homologous amino acid variants appeared to be characteristic of blood from ankylosing spondylitis patients. The disease-linked clones were reported to be significantly enriched in matched synovial fluid samples from ankylosing spondylitis patients. Some TCR beta motif variants had previously been reported in synovial fluid and blood of reactive arthritis patients, which suggested common disease-initiation mechanisms. A CD8+ phenotype was shown by the disease-linked clones, which were found at relatively low frequencies in peripheral blood.

The data were produced on an Illumina HiSeq 2500. Quantitative 5'-RACE with molecular barcodes was the method used to prepare the TCR beta libraries. As for the authors' bioinformatics: Disease-linked TCR variants were identified with a new computational method built on a probabilistic model of VDJ rearrangement. TCRdb ran its own pipeline on the public reads, namely fastp trimming at Q25 and MiXCR clone calling, and kept in-frame beta chains. Every entry covers one CDR3 protein and lists the most common genes and DNA from its rows. For this entry, the V and J calls and clone size follow TCRdb and not the study's own pipeline. This sample is represented by fewer than 750,000 distinct CDR3 sequences; roughly 20% of them were singletons. In total, the top ten clones hold under 20% of the sample. Deletion took 2 bases off V and 3 bases off J, with a span of 11 bases between the germline ends. From cysteine to phenylalanine, the CDR3 is 15 amino acids long. The retained sequence is limited to the CDR3, 45 bases, with the frame set at the first base. Via the germline V gene, CDR1 is SGHTA and CDR2 FQGTGA.

This clonotype was picked up a small number of times. Its antigen specificity is not known. Base qualities are not recorded, but no much larger clone differs from it by a single base. The sequence was collected from a male donor with ankylosing spondylitis. What was sequenced was blood, either unsorted or a sorted T cell fraction (not recorded which). Recombination linked TRBV7-3 to TRBJ2-1; D gene: possibly TRBD1, on 6 matching bases. The nucleotide sequence is TGTGCCAGCAGCTTATTACAGGGCGGCTACAATGAGCAGTTCTTC. Translation gives CASSLLQGGYNEQFF.